The entry below gives a single TCR beta chain sequence along with its context. The antigen is unknown. This sample stems from a study of shared clonotypes between healthy human individuals. Study details: Per-donor plates numbered three CD4 naive, three CD4 memory, two CD8 naive and one CD8 memory.

Here immunoSEQ multiplex PCR was the method, and the copy in TCRdb shows in-frame clones only, minus some. The table includes about 1.5 million clones, approximately 98% detected once. The donor cohort consisted entirely of Caucasian adults residing in Nashville, Tennessee. General study findings and limits: The authors sampled blood alone, and tissue repertoires likely differ.

V was clipped by 1 base and J by 9 bases; unmatched bases: 5. This CDR3 spans 15 amino acids. Per germline, CDR1 SQVTM and CDR2 ANQGSEA. The specimen was naive CD4+ T cells sorted from blood. Subset noted: CD45RA+ positively selected. This TCR derives from a man between 25 and 39 years old in good health. V usage is TRBV29-1 and J usage is TRBJ2-1, with 14 bases that match TRBD2. The CDR3 region has the DNA TGCAGCGTTGAAGGGGGACTAGCGGGAGTAACTGAGCAGTTCTTC. It is translated as CSVEGGLAGVTEQFF.